The rows below give T cell receptor beta chains drawn from one sample of a study of radiotherapy plus CTLA-4 blockade in lung cancer. Only in-frame clones appear in the TCRdb table, and some are missing; sequencing was by immunoSEQ multiplex PCR. Among some 64,000 clones listed, less than 85% were seen once. The input for sequencing was peripheral blood, taken from a patient treated with radiotherapy plus ipilimumab. These receptors originate from a human donor with non-small cell lung cancer whose response to radiotherapy plus ipilimumab could not be evaluated. Some clones in this sample may be carry-over from other donors' samples. CDR3s include the opening cysteine and the closing phenylalanine or tryptophan. D genes are given only for firm matches. Not all rows give a size; the values are once, few, many and, for expanded clones, a class.

V	size	J	D	DNA	CDR3
TRBV10-3	-	TRBJ1-1	TRBD1	TGTGCCATCAGGCCGGGACAGACGAACACTGAAGCTTTCTTT	CAIRPGQTNTEAFF
TRBV6-1	-	TRBJ1-4	-	TGTGCCAGCCTCGTGTCGTTAACTAATGAAAAACTGTTTTTT	CASLVSLTNEKLFF
TRBV6-5	-	TRBJ1-4	TRBD1	TGTGCCAGCAGTTTCACAGGGGATAATGAAAAACTGTTTTTT	CASSFTGDNEKLFF
TRBV9	-	TRBJ2-7	TRBD1	TGTGCCAGCAGCGTAAACACGGACAGGGTTAGCGAGCAGTACTTC	CASSVNTDRVSEQYF
TRBV7-2	-	TRBJ1-1	-	TGTGCCAGCAGCTTAAGACAAGCGAACACTGAAGCTTTCTTT	CASSLRQANTEAFF
TRBV12-5	few	TRBJ2-2	-	TGTGCTAGTGGTTTGAGAGCGAACACCGGGGAGCTGTTTTTT	CASGLRANTGELFF
TRBV19	-	TRBJ1-1	-	TGTGCCAGCGCCGAGGGTGGAGGGGGGGACACTGAAGCTTTCTTT	CASAEGGGGDTEAFF
TRBV5-5	-	TRBJ2-7	-	TGTGCCAGCAGCTTTGGGGGCAGGGAAGGTTTCGACGAGCAGTACTTC	CASSFGGREGFDEQYF
TRBV27	-	TRBJ2-7	TRBD2	TGTGCCAGCAGCTTGGCGGGGGACTACGAGCAGTACTTC	CASSLAGDYEQYF
TRBV6-5	once	TRBJ2-3	TRBD2	TGTGCCAGCAGTCCAGCGGGGGGCCTCACAGATACGCAGTATTTT	CASSPAGGLTDTQYF
TRBV7-9	-	TRBJ2-2	-	TGTGCCAGCAGGAGGGGGACCTTGAACACCGGGGAGCTGTTTTTT	CASRRGTLNTGELFF
TRBV7-9	-	TRBJ2-1	TRBD2	TGTGCCAGCAGCTTAGCCCTAGCGGGGGGTGAGCAGTTCTTC	CASSLALAGGEQFF
TRBV19	-	TRBJ2-3	TRBD1	TGTGCCAGTAGTACGAAGGGACAGGGTGTAGATACGCAGTATTTT	CASSTKGQGVDTQYF
TRBV6-1	-	TRBJ2-2	TRBD1	TGTGCCAGCAGGCAACAGGGGACCGGGGAGCTGTTTTTT	CASRQQGTGELFF
TRBV29-1	-	TRBJ2-2	-	TGCAGCGTTGCCCCAGGGGCGGACACCGGGGAGCTGTTTTTT	CSVAPGADTGELFF
TRBV7-2	once	TRBJ2-7	-	TGTGCCAGCAGCGCAACCAGCGGTAGCGCTGGCAACTACGAGCAGTACTTC	CASSATSGSAGNYEQYF
TRBV7-2	-	TRBJ1-6	-	TGTGCCAGCAGCTTATCTCAGGGCGAATCACCCCTCCACTTT	CASSLSQGESPLHF
TRBV4-1	-	TRBJ2-5	-	TGCGCCAGCAGCCTCCATGACAGGCCCGACGGAGAGACCCAGTACTTC	CASSLHDRPDGETQYF
TRBV28	-	TRBJ1-6	-	TGTGCCAGCAGTCGAGGGGGCTATAATTCACCCCTCCACTTT	CASSRGGYNSPLHF
TRBV5-5	few	TRBJ1-4	-	TGTGCCAGCAGCTTGGCTAGCGGGGACGAAAAACTGTTTTTT	CASSLASGDEKLFF
TRBV11-3	-	TRBJ2-5	TRBD2	TGTGCCAGCAGCTTAAGCGGGACCCAAGAGACCCAGTACTTC	CASSLSGTQETQYF
TRBV6-1	-	TRBJ2-3	TRBD1	TGTGCCAGCAGTGAGGGACAGGCCGATACGCAGTATTTT	CASSEGQADTQYF
TRBV4-3	few	TRBJ1-3	TRBD1	TGCGCCAGCAGCCAAGAATCAGGGGGCGCGAATGCAAACACCATATATTTT	CASSQESGGANANTIYF
TRBV28	-	TRBJ1-4	TRBD1	TGTGCCAGCAGTTTAGGGGCCTACCAGGGGGCACATGAAAAACTGTTTTTT	CASSLGAYQGAHEKLFF
TRBV2	once	TRBJ2-3	TRBD1	TGTGCCAGCAGTGTCGGGACAGGGCCTGGGGATACGCAGTATTTT	CASSVGTGPGDTQYF
TRBV4-3	-	TRBJ1-1	TRBD1	TGCGCCAGCAGCCCAGGAGAAGGGGGCGCGGGTGAAGCTTTCTTT	CASSPGEGGAGEAFF
TRBV5-6	-	TRBJ1-1	-	TGTGCCAGCAGCTTCGGTGTCACTGAAGCTTTCTTT	CASSFGVTEAFF
TRBV18	-	TRBJ1-5	-	TGTGCCAGCTCACCCTTCAACCGAGCCAGCAATCAGCCCCAGCATTTT	CASSPFNRASNQPQHF
TRBV28	-	TRBJ2-2	-	TGTGCCAGCAGTTCGACAACCACCGGGGAGCTGTTTTTT	CASSSTTTGELFF
TRBV4-3	many	TRBJ2-7	TRBD2	TGCGCCAGGGTGTGCAGGCCTAGGGCGGGGGATTACGAGCAGTACTTC	CARVCRPRAGDYEQYF
TRBV27	once	TRBJ1-2	TRBD1	TGTGCCAGCAGTTTATCACTCGGACAGGGAATAACGGGCTACACCTTC	CASSLSLGQGITGYTF
TRBV6-1	-	TRBJ2-1	TRBD2	TGTGCCAGCAGTGAAGGACTAGCGGGGGCGCCCGGGAGGCTCTTC	CASSEGLAGAPGRLF
TRBV7-2	-	TRBJ1-4	TRBD1	TGTGCCAGCAGCCAACAGGGGTTTGAGGGTGAAAAACTGTTTTTT	CASSQQGFEGEKLFF
TRBV7-9	-	TRBJ2-2	TRBD2	TGTGCCAGCAGCTTGGGACTAGCAGCCAACGGGGAGCTGTTTTTT	CASSLGLAANGELFF
TRBV2	-	TRBJ1-1	-	TGTGCCAGCAGCTCGAACCGGGGAGAAGCTTTCTTT	CASSSNRGEAFF
TRBV7-6	-	TRBJ2-1	TRBD2	TGTGCCAGCAGCTTAGCGGGACTAGCGGGGGGGCACAATGAGCAGTTCTTC	CASSLAGLAGGHNEQFF
TRBV9	-	TRBJ2-5	TRBD2	TGTGCCAGCAGCGCGCCGGGACTAGCTCCACGACCGGGCGAGACCCAGTACTTC	CASSAPGLAPRPGETQYF
TRBV2	-	TRBJ2-5	TRBD2	TGTGCCAGCAGTGATGCTAGCGGGGGGGCCTTAGAGACCCAGTACTTC	CASSDASGGALETQYF
TRBV19	-	TRBJ2-2	TRBD1	TGTGCCAGTAGTACAACCCTGGGACAGGCTACCGGGGAGCTGTTTTTT	CASSTTLGQATGELFF
TRBV2	-	TRBJ1-2	-	TGTGCCAGCAGTAGCCTAGAGAGGAACTATGGCTACACCTTC	CASSSLERNYGYTF
TRBV4-1	once	TRBJ2-5	TRBD1	TGCGCCAGCAGCCAAGATAAAGGGGGCCGGGAGACCCAGTACTTC	CASSQDKGGRETQYF
TRBV5-6	-	TRBJ2-1	TRBD2	TGTGCCAGCAGCTTGAGACTCGCGGGGGATGAGCAGTTCTTC	CASSLRLAGDEQFF